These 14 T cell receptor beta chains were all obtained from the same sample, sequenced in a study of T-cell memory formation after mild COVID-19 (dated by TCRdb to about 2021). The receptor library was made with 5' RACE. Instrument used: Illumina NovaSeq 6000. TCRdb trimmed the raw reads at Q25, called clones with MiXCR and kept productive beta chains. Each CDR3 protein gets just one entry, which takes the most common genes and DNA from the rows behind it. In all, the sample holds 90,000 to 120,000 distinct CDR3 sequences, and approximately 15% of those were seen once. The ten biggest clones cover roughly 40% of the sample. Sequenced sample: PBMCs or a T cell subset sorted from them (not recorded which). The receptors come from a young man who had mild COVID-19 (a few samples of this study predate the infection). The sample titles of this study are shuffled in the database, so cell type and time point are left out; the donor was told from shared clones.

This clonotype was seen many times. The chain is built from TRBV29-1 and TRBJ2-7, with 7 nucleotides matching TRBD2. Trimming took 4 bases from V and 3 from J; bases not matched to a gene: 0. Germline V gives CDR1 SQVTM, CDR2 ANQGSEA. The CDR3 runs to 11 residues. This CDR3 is CSVGEGYEQYF. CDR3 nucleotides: TGCAGCGTTGGGGAGGGCTACGAGCAGTACTTC.

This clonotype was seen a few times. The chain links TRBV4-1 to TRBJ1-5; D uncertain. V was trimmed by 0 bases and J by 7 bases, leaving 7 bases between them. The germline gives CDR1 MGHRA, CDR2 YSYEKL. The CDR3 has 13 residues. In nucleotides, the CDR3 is TGCGCCAGCAGCCAAGAGGAATGGCAGCCCCAGCATTTT. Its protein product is CASSQEEWQPQHF.

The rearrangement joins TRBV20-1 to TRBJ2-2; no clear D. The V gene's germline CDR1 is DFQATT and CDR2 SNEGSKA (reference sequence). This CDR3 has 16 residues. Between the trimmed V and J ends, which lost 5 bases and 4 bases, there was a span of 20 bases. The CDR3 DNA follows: TGCAGTGCTGCTACGGGCCGCGCCAAGCTCACCGGGGAGCTGTTTTTT. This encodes CSAATGRAKLTGELFF.

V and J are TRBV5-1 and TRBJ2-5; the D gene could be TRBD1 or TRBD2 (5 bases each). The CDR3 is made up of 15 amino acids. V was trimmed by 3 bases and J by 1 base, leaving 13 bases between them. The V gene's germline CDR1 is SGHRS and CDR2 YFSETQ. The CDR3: CASSSHPGTQETQYF. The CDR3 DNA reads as TGCGCCAGCAGCTCCCACCCGGGGACCCAAGAGACCCAGTACTTC.

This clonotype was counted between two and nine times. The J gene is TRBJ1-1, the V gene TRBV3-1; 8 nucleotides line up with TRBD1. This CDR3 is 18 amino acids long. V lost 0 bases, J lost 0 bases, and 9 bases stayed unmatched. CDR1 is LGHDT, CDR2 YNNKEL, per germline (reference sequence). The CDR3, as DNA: TGTGCCAGCAGCCAAGACACAGGGGGTGGGGGTTTGAACACTGAAGCTTTCTTT. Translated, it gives CASSQDTGGGGLNTEAFF.

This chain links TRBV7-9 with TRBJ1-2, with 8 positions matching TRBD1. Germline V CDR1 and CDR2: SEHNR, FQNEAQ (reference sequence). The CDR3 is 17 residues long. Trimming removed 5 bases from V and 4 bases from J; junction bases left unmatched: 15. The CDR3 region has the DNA TGTGCCAGCAGCCAACTACCCGGACAGGGAGATCCCTATGGCTACACCTTC. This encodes CASSQLPGQGDPYGYTF. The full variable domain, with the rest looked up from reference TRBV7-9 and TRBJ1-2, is DTGVSQNPRHKITKRGQNVTFRCDPISEHNRLYWYRQTLGQGPEFLTYFQNEAQLEKSRLLSDRFSAERPKGSFSTLEIQRTEQGDSAMYLCASSQLPGQGDPYGYTFGSGTRLTVV.

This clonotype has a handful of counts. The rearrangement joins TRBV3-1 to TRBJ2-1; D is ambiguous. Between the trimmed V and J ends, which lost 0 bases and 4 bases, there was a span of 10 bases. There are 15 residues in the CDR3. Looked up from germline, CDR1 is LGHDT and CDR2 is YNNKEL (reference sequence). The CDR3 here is CASSQDAAEYNEQFF. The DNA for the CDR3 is TGTGCCAGCAGCCAAGATGCGGCTGAATACAATGAGCAGTTCTTC.

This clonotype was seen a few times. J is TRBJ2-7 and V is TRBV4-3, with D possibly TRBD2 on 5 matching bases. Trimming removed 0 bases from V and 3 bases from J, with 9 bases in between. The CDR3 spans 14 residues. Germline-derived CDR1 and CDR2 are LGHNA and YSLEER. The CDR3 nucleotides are TGCGCCAGCAGCCAAGATGTAGACTACTACGAGCAGTACTTC. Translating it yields CASSQDVDYYEQYF.

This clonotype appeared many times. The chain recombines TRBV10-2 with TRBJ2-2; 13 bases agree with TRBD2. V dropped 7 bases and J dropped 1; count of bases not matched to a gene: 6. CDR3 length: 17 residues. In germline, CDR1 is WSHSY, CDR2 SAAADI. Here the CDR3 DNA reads TGCGCCAGCATGACCCGGACTAGCGGGGGGAACACCGGGGAGCTGTTTTTT. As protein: CASMTRTSGGNTGELFF.

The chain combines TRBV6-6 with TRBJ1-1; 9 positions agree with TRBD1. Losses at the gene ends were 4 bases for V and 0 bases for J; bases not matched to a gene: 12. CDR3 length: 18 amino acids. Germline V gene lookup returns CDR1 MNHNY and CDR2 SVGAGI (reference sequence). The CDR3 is CASSSRTGASYMNTEAFF. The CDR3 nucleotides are TGTGCCAGCAGTTCACGGACAGGGGCGAGCTATATGAACACTGAAGCTTTCTTT.

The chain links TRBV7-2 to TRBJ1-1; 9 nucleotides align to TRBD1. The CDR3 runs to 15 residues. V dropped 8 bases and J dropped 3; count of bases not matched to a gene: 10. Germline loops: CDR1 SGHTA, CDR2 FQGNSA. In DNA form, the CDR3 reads TGTGCCAGCCGAGGGACAGGGTACTTATACACTGAAGCTTTCTTT. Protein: CASRGTGYLYTEAFF.

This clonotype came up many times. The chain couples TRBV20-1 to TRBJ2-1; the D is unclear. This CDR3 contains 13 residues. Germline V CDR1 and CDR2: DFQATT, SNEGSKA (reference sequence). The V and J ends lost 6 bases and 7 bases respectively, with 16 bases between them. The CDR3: CSAKVATVNEQFF. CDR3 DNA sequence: TGCAGTGCCAAGGTGGCCACAGTTAATGAGCAGTTCTTC.

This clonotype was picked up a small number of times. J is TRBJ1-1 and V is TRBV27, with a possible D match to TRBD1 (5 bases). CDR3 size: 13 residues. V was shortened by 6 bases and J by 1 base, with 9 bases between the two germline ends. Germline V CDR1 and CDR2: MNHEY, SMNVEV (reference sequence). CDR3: CASRQGQNTEAFF. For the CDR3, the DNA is TGTGCCAGCAGGCAGGGTCAGAACACTGAAGCTTTCTTT.

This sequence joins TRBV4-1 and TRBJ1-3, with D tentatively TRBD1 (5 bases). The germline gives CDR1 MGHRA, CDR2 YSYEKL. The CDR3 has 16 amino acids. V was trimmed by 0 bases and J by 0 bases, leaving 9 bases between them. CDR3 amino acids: CASSQEAGLSGNTIYF. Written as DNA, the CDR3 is TGCGCCAGCAGCCAAGAAGCGGGGCTCTCTGGAAACACCATATATTTT.